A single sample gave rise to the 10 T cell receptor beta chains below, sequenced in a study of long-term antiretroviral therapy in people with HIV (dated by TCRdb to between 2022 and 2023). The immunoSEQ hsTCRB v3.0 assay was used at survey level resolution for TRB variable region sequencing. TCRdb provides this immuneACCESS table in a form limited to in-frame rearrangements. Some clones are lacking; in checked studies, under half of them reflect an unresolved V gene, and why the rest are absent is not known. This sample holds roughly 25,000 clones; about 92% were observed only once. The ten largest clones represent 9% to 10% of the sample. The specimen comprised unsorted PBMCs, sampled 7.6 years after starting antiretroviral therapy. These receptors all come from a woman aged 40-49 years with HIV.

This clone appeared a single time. DNA for the CDR3: TGTGCCAGCGGGGACCCAGGGCGTTGGCATAAACTGTTTTTT. This codes for CASGDPGRWHKLFF. J is TRBJ1-4 and V is TRBV19; a weak D match, TRBD1 (5 bases). The germline CDR1 and CDR2 sequences are LNHDA and SQIVND (reference sequence). The CDR3 sequence is 14 residues long. With 9 bases removed from V and 11 bases from J, the gap between germline ends came to 22 bases.

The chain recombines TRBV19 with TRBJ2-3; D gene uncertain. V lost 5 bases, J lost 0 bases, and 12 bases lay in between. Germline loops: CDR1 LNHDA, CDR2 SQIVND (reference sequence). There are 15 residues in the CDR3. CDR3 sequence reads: CASSVRYLSTDTQYF. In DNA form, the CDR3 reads TGTGCCAGTAGTGTCAGGTATCTTAGCACAGATACGCAGTATTTT.

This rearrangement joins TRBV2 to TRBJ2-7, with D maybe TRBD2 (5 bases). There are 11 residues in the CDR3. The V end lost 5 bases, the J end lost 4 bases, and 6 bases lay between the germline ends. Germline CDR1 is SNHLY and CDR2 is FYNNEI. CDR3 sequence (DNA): TGTGCCAGCAGTTCGGGGTACGAGCAGTACTTC. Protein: CASSSGYEQYF. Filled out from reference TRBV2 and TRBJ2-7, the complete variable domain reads EPEVTQTPSHQVTQMGQEVILRCVPISNHLYFYWYRQILGQKVEFLVSFYNNEISEKSEIFDDQFSVERPDGSNFTLKIRSTKLEDSAMYFCASSSGYEQYFGPGTRLTVT.

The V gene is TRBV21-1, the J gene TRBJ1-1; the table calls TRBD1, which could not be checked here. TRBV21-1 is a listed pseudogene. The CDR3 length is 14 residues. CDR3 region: CASSKEHRDTEAFF. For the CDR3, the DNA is TGTGCCAGCAGCAAAGAACACAGGGACACTGAAGCTTTCTTT.

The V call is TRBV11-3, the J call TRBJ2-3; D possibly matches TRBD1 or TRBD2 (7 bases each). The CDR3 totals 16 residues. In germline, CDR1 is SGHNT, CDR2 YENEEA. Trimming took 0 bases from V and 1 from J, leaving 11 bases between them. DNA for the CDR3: TGTGCCAGCAGCTTAGATCAGGGGGGGGGCACAGATACGCAGTATTTT. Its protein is CASSLDQGGGTDTQYF. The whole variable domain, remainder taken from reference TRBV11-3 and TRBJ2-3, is EAGVVQSPRYKIIEKKQPVAFWCNPISGHNTLYWYLQNLGQGPELLIRYENEEAVDDSQLPKDRFSAERLKGVDSTLKIQPAELGDSAVYLCASSLDQGGGTDTQYFGPGTRLTVL.

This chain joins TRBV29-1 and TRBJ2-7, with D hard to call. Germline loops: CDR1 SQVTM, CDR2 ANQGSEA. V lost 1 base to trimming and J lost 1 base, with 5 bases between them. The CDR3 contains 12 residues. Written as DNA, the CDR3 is TGCAGCGTTGAAGCAGGATCCTACGAGCAGTACTTC. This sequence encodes CSVEAGSYEQYF.

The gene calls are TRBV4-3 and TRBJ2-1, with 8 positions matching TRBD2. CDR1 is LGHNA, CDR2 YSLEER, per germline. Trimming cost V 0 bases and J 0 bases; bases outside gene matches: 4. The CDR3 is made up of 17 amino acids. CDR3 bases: TGCGCCAGCAGCCAAGATCCCGGGGGGGCCTCCTACAATGAGCAGTTCTTC. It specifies CASSQDPGGASYNEQFF.

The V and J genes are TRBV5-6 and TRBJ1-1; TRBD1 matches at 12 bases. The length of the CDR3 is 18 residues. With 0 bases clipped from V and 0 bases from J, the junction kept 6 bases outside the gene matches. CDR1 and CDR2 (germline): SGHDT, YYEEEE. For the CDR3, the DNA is TGTGCCAGCAGCTTGGTAGCCGGGACAGGGGGCTTGAACACTGAAGCTTTCTTT. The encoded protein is CASSLVAGTGGLNTEAFF.

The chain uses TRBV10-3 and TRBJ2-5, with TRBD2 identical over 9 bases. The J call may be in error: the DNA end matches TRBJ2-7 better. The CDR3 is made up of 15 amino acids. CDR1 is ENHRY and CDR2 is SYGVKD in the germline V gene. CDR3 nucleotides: TGTGCCATCAGTGGGGGGGCTAGCGGGAACTACGAGCAGTACTTC. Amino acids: CAISGGASGNYEQYF.

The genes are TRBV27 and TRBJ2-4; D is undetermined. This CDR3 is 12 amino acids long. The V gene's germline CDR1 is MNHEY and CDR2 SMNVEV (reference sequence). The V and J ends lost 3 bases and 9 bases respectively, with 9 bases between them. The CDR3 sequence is CASSFGGGIQYF. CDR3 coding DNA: TGTGCCAGCAGTTTCGGCGGCGGCATTCAGTACTTC.